A selection of T cell receptor beta chains follows, all from one sample in a study of graft-versus-host responses after intestinal transplantation. TCRdb's table, derived via immunoSEQ multiplex PCR, lists solely in-frame clones and lacks some. The sample has about 24,000 clones, 75% to 90% seen once. This specimen consisted of PBMCs, obtained 450 to 490 days after intestinal transplant. The receptors were gathered from a human patient who received an intestinal transplant, so some T cells may come from the graft donor. Both conserved end residues are part of each CDR3. The order of the fields is clone size, J gene, D gene, V gene, CDR3 protein, CDR3 DNA. D genes are given only for firm matches. Clone sizes are given selectively: once, few, many, or a class where the clone is expanded.

abundance: .
j_gene: TRBJ1-1
d_gene: .
v_gene: TRBV19
CDR3aa: CASKRRTEAFF
CDR3nt: TGTGCCAGTAAGCGGAGGACTGAAGCTTTCTTT

abundance: .
j_gene: TRBJ1-1
d_gene: .
v_gene: TRBV6-1
CDR3aa: CASIPGTEAFF
CDR3nt: TGTGCCAGCATTCCTGGCACTGAAGCTTTCTTT

abundance: .
j_gene: TRBJ2-1
d_gene: .
v_gene: TRBV6-6
CDR3aa: CASTPPGSRENEQFF
CDR3nt: TGTGCCAGCACACCCCCCGGGAGTAGGGAGAATGAGCAGTTCTTC

abundance: once
j_gene: TRBJ2-1
d_gene: .
v_gene: TRBV19
CDR3aa: CASSLRDLGNEQFF
CDR3nt: TGTGCCAGTAGCCTGCGGGACCTCGGAAATGAGCAGTTCTTC

abundance: .
j_gene: TRBJ2-7
d_gene: .
v_gene: TRBV18
CDR3aa: CASSSSSYEQYF
CDR3nt: TGTGCCAGCTCATCGAGCTCCTACGAGCAGTACTTC

abundance: .
j_gene: TRBJ1-1
d_gene: .
v_gene: TRBV19
CDR3aa: CASSIWTGQGTEAFF
CDR3nt: TGTGCCAGTAGTATTTGGACCGGGCAAGGTACTGAAGCTTTCTTT

abundance: once
j_gene: TRBJ2-2
d_gene: .
v_gene: TRBV7-9
CDR3aa: CASSLAGTLNTGELFF
CDR3nt: TGTGCCAGCAGCTTAGCAGGGACATTGAACACCGGGGAGCTGTTTTTT

abundance: .
j_gene: TRBJ2-7
d_gene: TRBD1
v_gene: TRBV5-1
CDR3aa: CASSKGTEAYEQYF
CDR3nt: TGCGCCAGCAGCAAGGGGACAGAAGCCTACGAGCAGTACTTC

abundance: .
j_gene: TRBJ2-3
d_gene: TRBD2
v_gene: TRBV7-2
CDR3aa: CASSLTSGRPGDTQYF
CDR3nt: TGTGCCAGCAGCTTGACTAGCGGGAGGCCGGGAGATACGCAGTATTTT

abundance: .
j_gene: TRBJ1-2
d_gene: .
v_gene: TRBV28
CDR3aa: CASSPLGAGYTF
CDR3nt: TGTGCCAGCAGCCCCCTTGGGGCTGGCTACACCTTC

abundance: .
j_gene: TRBJ2-3
d_gene: TRBD1
v_gene: TRBV28
CDR3aa: CASYRGLKDTQYF
CDR3nt: TGTGCCAGCTACAGGGGGCTTAAAGATACGCAGTATTTT

abundance: .
j_gene: TRBJ2-5
d_gene: TRBD1
v_gene: TRBV5-1
CDR3aa: CASSLGPRGRETQYF
CDR3nt: TGCGCCAGCAGCTTGGGTCCCAGGGGGCGGGAGACCCAGTACTTC

abundance: .
j_gene: TRBJ1-2
d_gene: .
v_gene: TRBV28
CDR3aa: CASTLTGPSRYGYTF
CDR3nt: TGTGCCAGCACCCTCACTGGGCCTTCCCGGTATGGCTACACCTTC

abundance: once
j_gene: TRBJ2-3
d_gene: .
v_gene: TRBV30
CDR3aa: CAWSLGTSSTDTQYF
CDR3nt: TGTGCCTGGAGTTTAGGGACATCAAGCACAGATACGCAGTATTTT

abundance: .
j_gene: TRBJ2-1
d_gene: .
v_gene: TRBV18
CDR3aa: CASSPLLGSYNEQFF
CDR3nt: TGTGCCAGCTCACCCCTACTCGGCTCCTACAATGAGCAGTTCTTC

abundance: few
j_gene: TRBJ2-2
d_gene: TRBD1
v_gene: TRBV6-1
CDR3aa: CASSDGTGNTGELFF
CDR3nt: TGTGCCAGCAGTGACGGGACAGGGAACACCGGGGAGCTGTTTTTT

abundance: .
j_gene: TRBJ2-4
d_gene: .
v_gene: TRBV14
CDR3aa: CASSERLGTNIQYF
CDR3nt: TGTGCCAGCAGTGAACGATTGGGGACAAACATTCAGTACTTC

abundance: once
j_gene: TRBJ2-3
d_gene: .
v_gene: TRBV28
CDR3aa: CASSRETEISTDTQYF
CDR3nt: TGTGCCAGCAGTCGAGAAACGGAAATTAGCACAGATACGCAGTATTTT

abundance: .
j_gene: TRBJ1-3
d_gene: .
v_gene: TRBV19
CDR3aa: CASSSTAGSGNTIYF
CDR3nt: TGTGCCAGTAGTTCTACGGCGGGCTCTGGAAACACCATATATTTT

abundance: .
j_gene: TRBJ2-7
d_gene: .
v_gene: TRBV18
CDR3aa: CASSNLGQKRNEQYF
CDR3nt: TGTGCCAGCTCAAATCTCGGACAGAAACGTAACGAGCAGTACTTC

abundance: .
j_gene: TRBJ1-1
d_gene: TRBD1
v_gene: TRBV2
CDR3aa: CAIQGGEAFF
CDR3nt: TGTGCCATCCAGGGGGGGGAAGCTTTCTTT

abundance: few
j_gene: TRBJ2-7
d_gene: .
v_gene: TRBV11-2
CDR3aa: CASSLGLSGYEQYF
CDR3nt: TGTGCCAGCAGCCTAGGACTGTCGGGCTACGAGCAGTACTTC

abundance: .
j_gene: TRBJ2-7
d_gene: .
v_gene: TRBV21-1
CDR3aa: CASTPTGGAYEQYF
CDR3nt: TGTGCCAGCACCCCGACAGGGGGAGCCTACGAGCAGTACTTC

abundance: .
j_gene: TRBJ2-3
d_gene: TRBD1
v_gene: TRBV11-2
CDR3aa: CASSLGGWDSWDTQYF
CDR3nt: TGTGCCAGCAGCTTAGGGGGCTGGGACAGTTGGGATACGCAGTATTTT

abundance: few
j_gene: TRBJ1-5
d_gene: TRBD1
v_gene: TRBV6-6
CDR3aa: CASSRGQGGGNQPQHF
CDR3nt: TGTGCCAGCAGTAGAGGACAGGGAGGAGGCAATCAGCCCCAGCATTTT

abundance: .
j_gene: TRBJ2-3
d_gene: TRBD2
v_gene: TRBV10-1
CDR3aa: CASSDLGLAGADTQYF
CDR3nt: TGCGCCAGCAGTGACCTGGGACTAGCGGGAGCCGATACGCAGTATTTT

abundance: .
j_gene: TRBJ1-3
d_gene: .
v_gene: TRBV6-5
CDR3aa: CASSPRVISGNTIYF
CDR3nt: TGTGCCAGCAGCCCTCGGGTGATCTCTGGAAACACCATATATTTT

abundance: .
j_gene: TRBJ1-5
d_gene: .
v_gene: TRBV6-5
CDR3aa: CASSYGANQPQHF
CDR3nt: TGTGCCAGCAGTTACGGGGCAAATCAGCCCCAGCATTTT

abundance: .
j_gene: TRBJ1-4
d_gene: .
v_gene: TRBV9
CDR3aa: CASSVGPLQRISEKLFF
CDR3nt: TGTGCCAGCAGCGTAGGGCCCCTACAGAGAATCAGTGAAAAACTGTTTTTT